This TCR beta chain stems from a study of T cells in Graves' hyperthyroidism and ophthalmopathy. RNA transcripts served as the template for amplifying TCR beta CDR3 regions. The HTBI primer set drove a first-round RT-PCR of the TCR CDR3. MiXCR, applied by TCRdb to the multiplex PCR reads, yields one record per CDR3 protein. The sample records around 250,000 distinct CDR3 sequences, 16% being singletons. This clonotype has a count of ten or more. Per germline, CDR1 SQVTM and CDR2 ANQGSEA. The ends were cut back, 6 bases at V and 7 bases at J, with 13 bases in the middle. The CDR3 spans 12 residues. Criteria for exclusion of patients were uncontrolled infection, other autoimmune disease, pregnancy or lactation.

This TCR came from a woman aged 18-29 years with Graves' ophthalmopathy. The chain couples TRBV29-1 to TRBJ2-1; D is tentatively TRBD1 or TRBD2 (5 bases each). Specimen: blood. DNA for the CDR3: TGCAGCGTCGGGACGATTTTGAATGAGCAGTTCTTC. As protein: CSVGTILNEQFF.